These 3 T cell receptor beta chains originate from one sample sequenced in a study of technical replicates of blood from several donors. Generated by immunoSEQ multiplex PCR, the TCRdb table keeps only in-frame clones and is missing some. The sample holds 85,000 to 100,000 clones, approximately 94% seen once. Sequences were obtained from T cells isolated from PBMCs. Every receptor here comes from a human donor in good health.

V gene TRBV19 combines with J gene TRBJ1-3, with D tentatively TRBD1 (5 bases). V dropped 3 bases and J dropped 1 base, with 10 bases sitting between them. Per germline, CDR1 LNHDA and CDR2 SQIVND (reference sequence). The CDR3 covers 15 residues. The CDR3, as DNA: TGTGCCAGTAGTATCTCCAGGGTATCTGGAAACACCATATATTTT. This sequence encodes CASSISRVSGNTIYF.

CDR3 region: CASSRTGTNEQYF. The CDR3 region has the DNA TGTGCCAGCAGTCGGACAGGAACAAACGAGCAGTACTTC. The rearrangement links TRBV9 to TRBJ2-7; TRBD1 matches 7 bases. Germline CDR1 SGDLS, CDR2 YYNGEE. The CDR3 length is 13 residues. V trimming: 5 bases; J trimming: 5 bases; junction bases outside the gene matches: 7.

The chain has TRBV5-6 and TRBJ1-4; 8 bases map to TRBD1. Trimming took 0 bases from V and 8 from J; bases not matched to a gene: 12. This CDR3 comprises 17 residues. Germline lookup yields CDR1 SGHDT and CDR2 YYEEEE. The CDR3 sequence is CASSLDPVAGGGEKLFF. In nucleotides, the CDR3 is TGTGCCAGCAGCTTGGACCCGGTGGCAGGGGGCGGAGAAAAACTGTTTTTT.